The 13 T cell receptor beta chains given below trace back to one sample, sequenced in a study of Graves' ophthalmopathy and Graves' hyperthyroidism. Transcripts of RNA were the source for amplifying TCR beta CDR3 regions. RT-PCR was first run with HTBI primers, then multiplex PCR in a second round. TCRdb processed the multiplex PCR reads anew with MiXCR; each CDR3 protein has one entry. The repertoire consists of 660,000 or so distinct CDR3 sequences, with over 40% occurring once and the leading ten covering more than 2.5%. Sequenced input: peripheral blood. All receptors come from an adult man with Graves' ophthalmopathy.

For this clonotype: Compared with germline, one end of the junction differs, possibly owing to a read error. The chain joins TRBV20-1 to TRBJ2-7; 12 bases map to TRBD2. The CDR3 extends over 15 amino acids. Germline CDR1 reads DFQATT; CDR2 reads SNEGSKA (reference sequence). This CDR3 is CSARETSGRSYEQSF. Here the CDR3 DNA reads TGCAGTGCTAGAGAGACTAGCGGGAGATCTTACGAGCAGTCCTTC.

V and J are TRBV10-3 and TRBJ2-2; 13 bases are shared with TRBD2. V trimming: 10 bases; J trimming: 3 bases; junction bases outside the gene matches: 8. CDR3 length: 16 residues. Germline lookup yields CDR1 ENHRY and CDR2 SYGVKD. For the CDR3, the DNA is TGTGCCAGCAGGCGGACTAGCGGGGGATACACCGGGGAGCTGTTTTTT. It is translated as CASRRTSGGYTGELFF.

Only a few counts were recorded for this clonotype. CDR3 sequence (DNA): TGTGCCAGCAGTTACCAGGGTGTCACCGGGGAGCTGTTTTTT. Its protein product is CASSYQGVTGELFF. The rearrangement links TRBV6-6 to TRBJ2-2; D is perhaps TRBD1 (5 bases). This CDR3 has 14 amino acids. In germline, CDR1 is MNHNY, CDR2 SVGAGI (reference sequence). The V end lost 2 bases, the J end lost 4 bases, and 8 bases lay between the germline ends.

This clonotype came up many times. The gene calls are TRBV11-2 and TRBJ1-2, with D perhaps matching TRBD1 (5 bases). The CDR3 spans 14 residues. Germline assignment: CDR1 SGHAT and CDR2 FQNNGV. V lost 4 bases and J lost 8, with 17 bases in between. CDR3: CASSSTTGDRGYTF. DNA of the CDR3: TGTGCCAGCAGCTCCACTACCGGGGACCGAGGCTACACCTTC. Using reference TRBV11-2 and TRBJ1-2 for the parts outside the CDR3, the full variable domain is EAGVAQSPRYKIIEKRQSVAFWCNPISGHATLYWYQQILGQGPKLLIQFQNNGVVDDSQLPKDRFSAERLKGVDSTLKIQPAKLEDSAVYLCASSSTTGDRGYTFGSGTRLTVV.

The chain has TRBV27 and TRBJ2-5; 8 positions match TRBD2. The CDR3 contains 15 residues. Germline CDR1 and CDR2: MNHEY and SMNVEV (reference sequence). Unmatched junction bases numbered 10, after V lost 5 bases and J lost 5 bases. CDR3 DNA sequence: TGTGCCAGCAGTCTCAATAGCGGGAAGGGGGAGACCCAGTACTTC. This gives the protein CASSLNSGKGETQYF.

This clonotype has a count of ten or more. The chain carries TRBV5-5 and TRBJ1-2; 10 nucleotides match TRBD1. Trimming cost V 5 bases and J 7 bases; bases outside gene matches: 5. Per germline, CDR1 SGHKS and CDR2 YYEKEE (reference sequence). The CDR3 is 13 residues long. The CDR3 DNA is TGTGCCAGCAGGGGACAGGGGTGGCGTGGCTACACCTTC. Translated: CASRGQGWRGYTF.

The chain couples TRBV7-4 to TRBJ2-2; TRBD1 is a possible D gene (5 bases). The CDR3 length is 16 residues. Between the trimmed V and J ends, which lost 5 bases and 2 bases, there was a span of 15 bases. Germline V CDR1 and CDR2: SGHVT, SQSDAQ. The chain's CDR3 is CASSESLGPNTGELFF. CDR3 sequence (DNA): TGTGCCAGCAGCGAGAGCCTGGGGCCAAACACCGGGGAGCTGTTTTTT.

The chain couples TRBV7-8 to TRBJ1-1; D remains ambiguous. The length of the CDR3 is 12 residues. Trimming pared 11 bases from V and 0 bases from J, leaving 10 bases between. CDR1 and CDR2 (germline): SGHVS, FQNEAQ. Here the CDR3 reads CAWSQLNTEAFF. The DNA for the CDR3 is TGTGCCTGGAGTCAATTGAACACTGAAGCTTTCTTT. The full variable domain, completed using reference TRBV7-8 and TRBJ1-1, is GAGVSQSPRYKVAKRGQDVALRCDPISGHVSLFWYQQALGQGPEFLTYFQNEAQLDKSGLPSDRFFAERPEGSVSTLKIQRTQQEDSAVYLCAWSQLNTEAFFGQGTRLTVV.

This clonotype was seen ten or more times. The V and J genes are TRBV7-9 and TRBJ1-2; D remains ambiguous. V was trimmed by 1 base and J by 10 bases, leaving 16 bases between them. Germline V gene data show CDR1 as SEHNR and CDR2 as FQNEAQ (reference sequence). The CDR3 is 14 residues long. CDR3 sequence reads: CASSLVAGDGDYTF. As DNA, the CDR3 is TGTGCCAGCAGCTTAGTAGCTGGTGACGGCGACTACACCTTC.

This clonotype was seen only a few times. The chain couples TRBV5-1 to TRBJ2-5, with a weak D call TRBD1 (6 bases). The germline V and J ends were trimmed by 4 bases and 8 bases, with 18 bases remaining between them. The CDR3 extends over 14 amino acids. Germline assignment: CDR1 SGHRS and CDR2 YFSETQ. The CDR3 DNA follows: TGCGCCAGCAGCGTGGACAGCCCGGTAGTTACCCAGTACTTC. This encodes CASSVDSPVVTQYF.

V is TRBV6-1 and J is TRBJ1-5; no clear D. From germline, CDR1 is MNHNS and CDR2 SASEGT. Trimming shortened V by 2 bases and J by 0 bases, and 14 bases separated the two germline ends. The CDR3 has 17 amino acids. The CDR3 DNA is TGTGCCAGCAGTGAATTCTGGGTGGCGGGTAGCAATCAGCCCCAGCATTTT. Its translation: CASSEFWVAGSNQPQHF.

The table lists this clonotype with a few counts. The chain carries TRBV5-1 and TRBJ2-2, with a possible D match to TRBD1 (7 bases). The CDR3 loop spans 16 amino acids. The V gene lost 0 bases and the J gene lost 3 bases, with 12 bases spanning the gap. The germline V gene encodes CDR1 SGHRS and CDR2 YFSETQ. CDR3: CASSLDRGLYTGELFF. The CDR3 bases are TGCGCCAGCAGCTTGGACAGGGGACTTTACACCGGGGAGCTGTTTTTT.

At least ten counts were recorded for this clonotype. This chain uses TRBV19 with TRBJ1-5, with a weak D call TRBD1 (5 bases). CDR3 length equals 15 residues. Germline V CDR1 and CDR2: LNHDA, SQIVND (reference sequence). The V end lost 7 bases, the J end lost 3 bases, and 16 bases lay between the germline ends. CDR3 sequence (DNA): TGTGCCAGTAAACGGGGAGGGGACCTCAATCAGCCCCAGCATTTT. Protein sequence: CASKRGGDLNQPQHF.